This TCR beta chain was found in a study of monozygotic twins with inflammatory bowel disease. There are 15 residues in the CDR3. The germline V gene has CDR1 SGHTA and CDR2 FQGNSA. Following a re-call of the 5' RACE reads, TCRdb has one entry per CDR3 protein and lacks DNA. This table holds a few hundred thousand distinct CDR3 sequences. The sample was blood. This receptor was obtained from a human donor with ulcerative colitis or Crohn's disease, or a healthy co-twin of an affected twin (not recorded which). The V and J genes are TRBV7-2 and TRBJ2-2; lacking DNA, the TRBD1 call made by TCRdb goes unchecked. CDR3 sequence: CASPPDRRNTGELFF.